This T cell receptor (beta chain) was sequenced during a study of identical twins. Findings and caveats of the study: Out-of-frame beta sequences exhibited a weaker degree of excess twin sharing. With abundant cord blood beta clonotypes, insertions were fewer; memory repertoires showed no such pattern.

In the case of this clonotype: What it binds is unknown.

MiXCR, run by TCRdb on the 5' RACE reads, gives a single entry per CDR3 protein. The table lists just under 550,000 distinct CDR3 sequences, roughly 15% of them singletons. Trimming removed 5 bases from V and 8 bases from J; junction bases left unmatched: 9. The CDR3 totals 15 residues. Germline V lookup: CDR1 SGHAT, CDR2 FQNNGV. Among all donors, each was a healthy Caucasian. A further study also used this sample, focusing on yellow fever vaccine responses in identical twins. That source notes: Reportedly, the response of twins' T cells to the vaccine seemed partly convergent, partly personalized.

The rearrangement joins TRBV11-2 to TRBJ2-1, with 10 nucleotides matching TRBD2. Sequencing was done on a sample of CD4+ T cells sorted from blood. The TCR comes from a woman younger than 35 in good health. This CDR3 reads CASSTTSGNADEQFF. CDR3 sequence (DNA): TGTGCCAGCAGCACTACTAGCGGGAATGCGGATGAGCAGTTCTTC.